A single sample is the source of the 27 T cell receptor beta chains below, sequenced in a study of identical twins (dated by TCRdb to the mid-2010s). Library construction relied on 5' RACE. The instrument was an Illumina HiSeq 2000. TCRdb reprocessing: public reads trimmed at Q25 with fastp, clones called with MiXCR, in-frame beta chains kept. A single entry per CDR3 protein holds the most common genes and DNA from its merged rows. The sample data list under 250,000 distinct CDR3 sequences, and around 9.6% of these were observed just once. In total, the top ten clones hold around 5.1% of the sample. The sequenced sample was memory (CD45RO+) T cells sorted from blood. In light of the paper, this sample's cell subset or site label describes: CD45RO+ enriched T cells. These receptors were collected from a woman in her late teens or twenties in good health.

The CDR3 region has the DNA TGTGCCAGTCACCCGAACATGAACACTGAAGCTTTCTTT. This gives the protein CASHPNMNTEAFF. The chain links TRBV10-3 to TRBJ1-1; unclear D gene. The CDR3 has 13 residues. V dropped 10 bases and J dropped 0 bases, with 12 bases sitting between them. In germline, CDR1 is ENHRY, CDR2 SYGVKD.

This clonotype was recorded a few times. The J gene is TRBJ1-1, the V gene TRBV15; 7 bases align to TRBD1. J was trimmed by 0 bases and V by 1 base; bases with no gene match: 5. The germline V gene has CDR1 LNHNV and CDR2 YYDKDF (reference sequence). The CDR3 covers 16 residues. CDR3: CATSRAKGAVNTEAFF. DNA of the CDR3: TGTGCCACCAGCAGAGCCAAGGGGGCCGTGAACACTGAAGCTTTCTTT.

This clonotype occurred many times. This chain joins TRBV5-6 and TRBJ2-5; a possible D gene is TRBD1 (5 bases). The CDR3 covers 13 residues. Trimming stripped 4 bases from V and 4 bases from J, with 11 bases between. Per germline, CDR1 SGHDT and CDR2 YYEEEE. The CDR3 loop is CASSSLGVETQYF. In nucleotides, the CDR3 is TGTGCCAGCAGCAGCCTAGGGGTAGAGACCCAGTACTTC.

This clonotype occurred many times. The rearrangement links TRBV20-1 to TRBJ2-5, with 7 positions matching TRBD2. Germline CDR1 reads DFQATT; CDR2 reads SNEGSKA (reference sequence). The CDR3 is 15 residues long. V gave up 0 bases and J gave up 4 bases; unmatched junction bases: 8. CDR3 bases: TGCAGTGCTAGAGATTCTGGCGGGAGTGGAGAGACCCAGTACTTC. Encoded protein: CSARDSGGSGETQYF.

There are a few counts of this clonotype. V and J are TRBV6-1 and TRBJ2-7; 7 bases fit TRBD1. The CDR3 consists of 14 residues. Germline V gene sequence: CDR1 MNHNS, CDR2 SASEGT. J gave up 5 bases and V 1 base, and 5 bases lay outside the gene matches. The DNA of the CDR3 is TGTGCCAGCAGTGAAGGAGGGGGCGGCCACGAGCAGTACTTC. This encodes CASSEGGGGHEQYF.

This clonotype was observed a few times. The rearrangement joins TRBV7-9 to TRBJ2-2, with D perhaps matching TRBD1 or TRBD2 (6 bases each). CDR3 length: 13 amino acids. The V end was cut by 6 bases, the J end by 7 bases, with 12 bases between. The germline V gene has CDR1 SEHNR and CDR2 FQNEAQ (reference sequence). CDR3 sequence reads: CASRPRGVGELFF. For the CDR3, the DNA is TGTGCCAGCAGGCCGAGGGGGGTCGGGGAGCTGTTTTTT.

The chain joins TRBV10-1 to TRBJ2-2; D is possibly TRBD2 (5 bases). The germline gives CDR1 WNHNN, CDR2 SYGVQD (reference sequence). There are 16 residues in the CDR3. Between the trimmed V and J ends, which lost 0 bases and 4 bases, there was a span of 12 bases. In nucleotides, the CDR3 is TGCGCCAGCAGTGAGTCGACTACTATTCGCACCGGGGAGCTGTTTTTT. Protein sequence: CASSESTTIRTGELFF.

This clonotype was counted many times. The CDR3 here is CASSFRRQGQLNEQFF. CDR3 nucleotides: TGCGCCAGCAGCTTCCGCAGGCAGGGCCAACTGAATGAGCAGTTCTTC. The chain carries TRBV5-1 and TRBJ2-1; a weak D match, TRBD1 (5 bases). The germline V gene has CDR1 SGHRS and CDR2 YFSETQ. This CDR3 has 16 residues. Trimming cost V 2 bases and J 7 bases, with 19 bases left between them. Variable domain in full (rest from reference TRBV5-1 and TRBJ2-1): KAGVTQTPRYLIKTRGQQVTLSCSPISGHRSVSWYQQTPGQGLQFLFEYFSETQRNKGNFPGRFSGRQFSNSRSEMNVSTLELGDSALYLCASSFRRQGQLNEQFFGPGTRLTVL.

This clonotype was counted at least ten times. This sequence joins TRBV24-1 and TRBJ2-3; D might be TRBD1 or TRBD2, each matching 5 bases. The CDR3 runs to 14 residues. V shed 6 bases and J shed 0 bases, with 9 bases lying between them. Germline assignment: CDR1 KGHDR and CDR2 SFDVKD. The CDR3 sequence: CATSPGLSTDTQYF. CDR3 in DNA: TGTGCCACCAGTCCGGGGCTGAGCACAGATACGCAGTATTTT.

This clonotype was detected ten times or more. The rearrangement uses TRBV11-2 and TRBJ2-1, with D unclear. V was trimmed by 4 bases and J by 7 bases, leaving 5 bases between them. Germline loops: CDR1 SGHAT, CDR2 FQNNGV. The CDR3 totals 11 residues. The chain's CDR3 is CASSSSNEQFF. The CDR3 DNA reads TGTGCCAGCAGCTCGAGTAATGAGCAGTTCTTC.

The chain uses TRBV20-1 and TRBJ2-3, with D tentatively TRBD2 (5 bases). V lost 7 bases and J 2 bases, leaving 13 bases between the germline ends. From germline, CDR1 is DFQATT and CDR2 SNEGSKA (reference sequence). The CDR3 has 13 amino acids. CDR3 coding DNA: TGCAGTGTGAGAGGGCAGCTCACAGATACGCAGTATTTT. Translation: CSVRGQLTDTQYF.

A few counts support this clonotype. This chain links TRBV20-1 with TRBJ1-2; D gene unclear. CDR1 and CDR2 (germline): DFQATT, SNEGSKA (reference sequence). CDR3 length: 13 residues. Trimming took off 5 bases at V and 4 bases at J, with 14 bases between the two ends. The CDR3, as DNA: TGCAGTGCTGCTAGACGGATGGTCTATGGCTACACCTTC. It translates to CSAARRMVYGYTF.

This clonotype appeared many times. The rearrangement uses TRBV7-9 and TRBJ2-7; either TRBD1 or TRBD2 may supply D (5 bases each). The CDR3 is 11 amino acids. Trimming stripped 4 bases from V and 6 bases from J, with 7 bases between. The germline gives CDR1 SEHNR, CDR2 FQNEAQ (reference sequence). The CDR3 spells CASSYGTEQYF. Written as DNA, the CDR3 is TGTGCCAGCAGCTACGGGACCGAGCAGTACTTC.

This clonotype was detected a few times. The CDR3 DNA is TGTGCCAGCAGCCAAGACCCCCAGCAGGACACTGAAGCTTTCTTT. It specifies CASSQDPQQDTEAFF. The V and J genes are TRBV4-2 and TRBJ1-1, with unresolved D. CDR1 and CDR2 from the germline V gene are LGHNA and YNFKEQ. Trimming cost V 0 bases and J 3 bases, with 11 bases left between them. The CDR3 is 15 residues long.

Only one count was recorded for this clonotype. The J gene is TRBJ1-2, the V gene TRBV21-1. TRBV21-1 is a listed pseudogene. The CDR3 consists of 12 residues. DNA of the CDR3: TGTGCCAGCACCCACCGGAACTATGGCTACACCTTC. Its translation is CASTHRNYGYTF.

This clonotype was observed many times. This rearrangement joins TRBV7-9 to TRBJ2-1; D perhaps matches TRBD1 (6 bases). Germline CDR1 and CDR2: SEHNR and FQNEAQ (reference sequence). This CDR3 has 12 residues. The V and J ends lost 7 bases and 5 bases respectively, with 9 bases between them. CDR3 region: CASNRENNEQFF. In DNA, the CDR3 is TGTGCCAGCAACAGGGAAAACAATGAGCAGTTCTTC.

This clonotype occurred many times. The V and J genes are TRBV7-9 and TRBJ1-6; D uncertain. V shed 1 base and J shed 9 bases, with 4 bases lying between them. The germline CDR1 and CDR2 sequences are SEHNR and FQNEAQ (reference sequence). The CDR3 extends over 12 amino acids. The CDR3 DNA reads as TGTGCCAGCAGCTTAGAGAGTTCACCCCTCCACTTT. It encodes CASSLESSPLHF.

This clonotype was seen a handful of times. J is TRBJ2-3 and V is TRBV11-2, with TRBD1 as a possible D gene (6 bases). CDR3 length: 16 residues. Germline values: CDR1 SGHAT, CDR2 FQNNGV. Trimming cost V 3 bases and J 4 bases, with 17 bases left between them. The CDR3 DNA is TGTGCCAGCAGCTTGACCCCGTGGGGGCGCGCAGATACGCAGTATTTT. Translating gives CASSLTPWGRADTQYF.

This clonotype turned up a few times. The chain employs TRBV5-8 and TRBJ2-2; 7 nucleotides agree with TRBD2. Trimming cost V 3 bases and J 4 bases; bases outside gene matches: 9. Germline V gene sequence: CDR1 SGHTS, CDR2 YDEGEE. CDR3 size: 16 residues. The CDR3 DNA reads TGTGCCAGCAGCTCGGGACTAAGTTTGTTCACCGGGGAGCTGTTTTTT. Translating it yields CASSSGLSLFTGELFF. Based on the CDR3 plus reference TRBV5-8 and TRBJ2-2, the full variable domain is EAGVTQSPTHLIKTRGQQATLRCSPISGHTSVYWYQQALGLGLQFLLWYDEGEERNRGNFPPRFSGRQFPNYSSELNVNALELEDSALYLCASSSGLSLFTGELFFGEGSRLTVL.

The chain has TRBV6-1 and TRBJ2-7; 9 nucleotides line up with TRBD2. The CDR3 has 14 residues. Germline V gene data show CDR1 as MNHNS and CDR2 as SASEGT. J lost 3 bases, V lost 10 bases, and 10 bases had no gene match. The CDR3 nucleotides read TGTGCCACCTCTGGGGCTAGCGGGGACTACGAGCAGTACTTC. Protein product: CATSGASGDYEQYF.

V usage is TRBV20-1 and J usage is TRBJ1-1; D might be TRBD1 (6 bases). Germline CDR1 reads DFQATT; CDR2 reads SNEGSKA (reference sequence). V lost 5 bases to trimming and J lost 4 bases, with 14 bases between them. The CDR3 loop spans 13 amino acids. As DNA, the CDR3 is TGCAGTGCTTTCCAGGGGTTTGGCACTGAAGCTTTCTTT. Translation gives CSAFQGFGTEAFF.

This clonotype was observed a few times. The chain uses TRBV7-2 and TRBJ2-1; no clear D. The germline V gene has CDR1 SGHTA and CDR2 FQGNSA. This CDR3 spans 12 amino acids. The germline V and J ends were trimmed by 5 bases and 10 bases, with 12 bases remaining between them. CDR3 sequence reads: CASSPADWEQFF. CDR3 bases: TGTGCCAGCAGCCCGGCCGACTGGGAGCAGTTCTTC.

The chain links TRBV2 to TRBJ2-1; 7 nucleotides line up with TRBD2. J lost 9 bases, V lost 3 bases, and 2 bases had no gene match. Germline loops: CDR1 SNHLY, CDR2 FYNNEI. The CDR3 covers 12 residues. The CDR3 nucleotides are TGTGCCAGCAGTGAGGGGGGGGTTGAGCAGTTCTTC. Translating it yields CASSEGGVEQFF.

This clonotype was seen only a few times. The chain combines TRBV20-1 with TRBJ2-1, with D perhaps matching TRBD2 (7 bases). Germline lookup yields CDR1 DFQATT and CDR2 SNEGSKA (reference sequence). V dropped 6 bases and J dropped 4 bases, with 13 bases sitting between them. The CDR3 runs to 13 residues. The DNA for the CDR3 is TGCAGTGCAGAGGGGGGGGGTTACAATGAGCAGTTCTTC. Residues: CSAEGGGYNEQFF.

The chain recombines TRBV2 with TRBJ2-3; tentative D call: TRBD2 (5 bases). Germline V lookup: CDR1 SNHLY, CDR2 FYNNEI. This CDR3 has 14 residues. V dropped 6 bases and J dropped 0 bases, with 10 bases sitting between them. In nucleotides, the CDR3 is TGTGCCAGCAGCAGGACTCAAAGCACAGATACGCAGTATTTT. The encoded protein is CASSRTQSTDTQYF.

This clonotype turned up a few times. The chain recombines TRBV6-1 with TRBJ2-2; D ambiguous. The V gene's germline CDR1 is MNHNS and CDR2 SASEGT. Trimming pared 8 bases from V and 7 bases from J, leaving 20 bases between. This CDR3 spans 15 amino acids. CDR3 DNA: TGTGCCAGCTCGGTGGAAATTTTGGCAAGCGGGGAGCTGTTTTTT. It is translated as CASSVEILASGELFF.

The V gene is TRBV7-9, the J gene TRBJ1-1; perhaps TRBD1 as D (5 bases). CDR3 length equals 14 residues. Trimming cost V 3 bases and J 4 bases, with 12 bases left between them. The germline V gene has CDR1 SEHNR and CDR2 FQNEAQ (reference sequence). CDR3 DNA sequence: TGTGCCAGCAGCTTTCAGGGAAGGTTCACTGAAGCTTTCTTT. Translated: CASSFQGRFTEAFF. The full variable domain, with the rest looked up from reference TRBV7-9 and TRBJ1-1, is DTGVSQNPRHKITKRGQNVTFRCDPISEHNRLYWYRQTLGQGPEFLTYFQNEAQLEKSRLLSDRFSAERPKGSFSTLEIQRTEQGDSAMYLCASSFQGRFTEAFFGQGTRLTVV.